The next 3 T cell receptor beta chains were all read from a single sample in a study of T cell clonality in common variable immunodeficiency. Produced via immunoSEQ multiplex PCR; TCRdb's table is partial and in-frame only. Singletons are absent from the sample, which has 28,000 or so clones. Their cognate antigens are unknown. The study, taken as a whole, reports: Reportedly, TCR beta sequences from common variable immunodeficiency showed fewer deletions and N-nucleotide insertions.

Source material: peripheral blood mononuclear cells. These receptors all come from a human donor with common variable immunodeficiency.

This clone was observed a handful of times. Read data end 3 residues before the CDR3 end; the end is taken from the germline J gene. The J gene is TRBJ1-4, the V gene TRBV7-2; TRBD1 might be the D (6 bases). CDR3 length equals 14 residues. V was clipped by 1 base and J by 10 bases, with 13 bases between them. Looked up from germline, CDR1 is SGHTA and CDR2 is FQGNSA. Here the CDR3 reads CASSLGPGGSKLFF. CDR3 bases read: TGTGCCAGCAGCTTAGGGCCGGGGGGCTCAAAA.

This clone was recorded many times. The read gets to within 3 residues of the CDR3 end, and the germline J gene fills in the rest. The rearrangement joins TRBV7-2 to TRBJ2-3; D unclear. The CDR3 consists of 13 residues. The V end was cut by 6 bases, the J end by 4 bases, with 11 bases between. CDR1 is SGHTA, CDR2 FQGNSA, per germline. CDR3 bases read: TGTGCCAGCAGTTACAAGTTGTCAGATACG. Translation: CASSYKLSDT. The entire CDR3 reads CASSYKLSDTQYF.

In its sample, this clone was seen a few times. The CDR3 end falls 3 residues outside the read, so it is completed with the germline J gene. The V call is TRBV7-9, the J call TRBJ2-2; no definite D call. This CDR3 has 14 amino acids. Trimming removed 5 bases from V and 1 base from J, with 8 bases in between. Germline V CDR1 and CDR2: SEHNR, FQNEAQ (reference sequence). The CDR3 spells CASSTRQNTGELFF. CDR3 bases read: TGTGCCAGCAGCACCCGACAGAACACCGGGGAG.